This T cell receptor (beta chain) came from a study of shared clonotypes between healthy human individuals. Study-wide results and caveats: In general, naive subsets displayed greater estimated richness than memory subsets did.

V lost 2 bases and J 3 bases, leaving 14 bases between the germline ends. The CDR3 is 15 residues long. Per the germline V gene, CDR1 is LNHDA and CDR2 is SQIVND (reference sequence). With regard to this clone: No antigen is known for it.

CD45RO-negative CD8 cells positively selected for CCR7 made up the naive population, which excluded terminally differentiated effector memory CD45RA+ cells. Profiled with immunoSEQ multiplex PCR; TCRdb holds only in-frame clones, not every one. In the table there are hundreds of thousands of clones, approximately 96% of which are singletons. The sequence was obtained from a woman aged 30 to 39 in good health. Sequenced sample: naive CD8+ T cells sorted from blood. This chain links TRBV19 with TRBJ2-7; perhaps TRBD2 as D (5 bases). The CDR3 here is CASSIRPGLGYEQYF. CDR3 bases: TGTGCCAGTAGTATACGTCCGGGATTAGGCTACGAGCAGTACTTC.